This TCR beta chain is drawn from a study of cytomegalovirus exposure and HLA in healthy donors. A multiplex PCR was run with 60 Vbeta primers and 13 Jbeta primers. Method: immunoSEQ multiplex PCR; TCRdb's copy keeps in-frame clones and lacks some. Found here are 90,000 or so clones, 65% to 80% of them singletons; the top ten hold 15% to 20%. The sequenced sample was PBMCs. This sequence was found in a woman under 30 in good health and CMV-seropositive.

The CDR3 DNA is TGTGCCAGCAGCTCCCGAGAGGGAGTGGATGAAAAACTGTTTTTT. As protein: CASSSREGVDEKLFF. The V call is TRBV7-8, the J call TRBJ1-4; D is ambiguous. Germline V gene data show CDR1 as SGHVS and CDR2 as FQNEAQ. V lost 4 bases, J lost 6 bases, and 15 bases lay in between. The CDR3 extends over 15 amino acids. The entire variable domain, with the rest obtained from reference TRBV7-8 and TRBJ1-4, is as follows: GAGVSQSPRYKVAKRGQDVALRCDPISGHVSLFWYQQALGQGPEFLTYFQNEAQLDKSGLPSDRFFAERPEGSVSTLKIQRTQQEDSAVYLCASSSREGVDEKLFFGSGTQLSVL.